This T cell receptor beta chain was captured by sequencing in a study of shared clonotypes between healthy human individuals. Study-level results: Sorted-subset sequencing was shown by rarefaction to be incomplete despite large depth.

Germline assignment: CDR1 SGHRS and CDR2 YFSETQ. This CDR3 is built from 14 residues. V was cut by 2 bases and J by 0 bases, with 9 bases left in between. Donors, healthy HIV-negative adults, lacked recent acute infections or vaccinations. Each sorted subset replicate got 200 ng genomic DNA, roughly 27,000 genomes. Profiled with immunoSEQ multiplex PCR; TCRdb holds only in-frame clones, not every one. The repertoire includes under 650,000 clones, around 96% of them detected once, and approximately 0.06% sits in the top ten. In regard to this clone: Its antigen is not known.

The clonotype comes from a woman aged 30 to 39 in good health. Sequencing was done on a sample of naive CD4+ T cells sorted from blood. Subset described: CD45RA+ positively selected. This sequence joins TRBV5-1 and TRBJ2-7; D unresolved. The CDR3 nucleotides are TGCGCCAGCAGCTTTGTGGGAAACTCCTACGAGCAGTACTTC. It translates to CASSFVGNSYEQYF.